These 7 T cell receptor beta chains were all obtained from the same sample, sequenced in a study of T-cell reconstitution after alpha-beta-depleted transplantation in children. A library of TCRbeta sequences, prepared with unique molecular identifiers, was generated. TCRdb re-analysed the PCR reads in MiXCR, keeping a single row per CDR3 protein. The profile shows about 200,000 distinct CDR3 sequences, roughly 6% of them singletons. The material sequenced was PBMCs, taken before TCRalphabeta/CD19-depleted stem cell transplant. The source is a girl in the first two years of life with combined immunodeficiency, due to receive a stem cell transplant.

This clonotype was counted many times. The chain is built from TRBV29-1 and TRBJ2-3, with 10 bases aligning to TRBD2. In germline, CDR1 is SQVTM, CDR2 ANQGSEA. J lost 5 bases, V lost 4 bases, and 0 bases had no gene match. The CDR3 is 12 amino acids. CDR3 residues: CSVGTSGDTQYF. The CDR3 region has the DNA TGCAGCGTTGGGACTAGCGGAGATACGCAGTATTTT.

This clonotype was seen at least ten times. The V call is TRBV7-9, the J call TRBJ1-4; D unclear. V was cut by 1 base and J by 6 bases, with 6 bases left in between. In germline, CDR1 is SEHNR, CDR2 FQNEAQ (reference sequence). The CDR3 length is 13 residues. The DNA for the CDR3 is TGTGCCAGCAGCTTAGGCACAGATGAAAAACTGTTTTTT. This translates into CASSLGTDEKLFF.

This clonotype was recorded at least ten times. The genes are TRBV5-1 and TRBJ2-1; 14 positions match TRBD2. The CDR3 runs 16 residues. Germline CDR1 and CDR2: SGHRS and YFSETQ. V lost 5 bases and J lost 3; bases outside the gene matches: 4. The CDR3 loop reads CASRRTSGRNYNEQFF. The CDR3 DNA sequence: TGCGCCAGCAGACGGACTAGCGGGAGGAACTACAATGAGCAGTTCTTC.

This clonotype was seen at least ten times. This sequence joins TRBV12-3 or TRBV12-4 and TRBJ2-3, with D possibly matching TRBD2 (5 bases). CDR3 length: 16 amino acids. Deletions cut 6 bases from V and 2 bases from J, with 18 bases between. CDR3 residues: CASSSGGQLNTDTQYF. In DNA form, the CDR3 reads TGTGCCAGCAGCAGCGGCGGGCAGCTAAACACAGATACGCAGTATTTT.

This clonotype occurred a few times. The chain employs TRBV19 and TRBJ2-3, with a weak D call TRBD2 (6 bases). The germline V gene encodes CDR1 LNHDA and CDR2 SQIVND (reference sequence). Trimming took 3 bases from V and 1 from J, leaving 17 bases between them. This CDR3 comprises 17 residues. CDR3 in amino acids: CASSINAAGRGTDTQYF. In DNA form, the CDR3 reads TGTGCCAGTAGTATCAATGCGGCGGGACGGGGCACAGATACGCAGTATTTT.

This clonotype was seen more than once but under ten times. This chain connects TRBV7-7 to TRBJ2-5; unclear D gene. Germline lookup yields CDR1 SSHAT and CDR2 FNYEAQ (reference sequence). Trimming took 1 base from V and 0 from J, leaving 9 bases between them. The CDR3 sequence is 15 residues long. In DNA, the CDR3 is TGTGCCAGCAGCTTAGGGACCCAGTACCAAGAGACCCAGTACTTC. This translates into CASSLGTQYQETQYF.

The CDR3 here is CASSIDGEGYGYTF. CDR3 nucleotides: TGTGCCAGTAGTATTGACGGGGAAGGCTATGGCTACACCTTC. This chain links TRBV19 with TRBJ1-2; no clear D. CDR1 is LNHDA and CDR2 is SQIVND in the germline V gene (reference sequence). The CDR3 runs to 14 residues. V lost 3 bases and J 4 bases, leaving 12 bases between the germline ends.